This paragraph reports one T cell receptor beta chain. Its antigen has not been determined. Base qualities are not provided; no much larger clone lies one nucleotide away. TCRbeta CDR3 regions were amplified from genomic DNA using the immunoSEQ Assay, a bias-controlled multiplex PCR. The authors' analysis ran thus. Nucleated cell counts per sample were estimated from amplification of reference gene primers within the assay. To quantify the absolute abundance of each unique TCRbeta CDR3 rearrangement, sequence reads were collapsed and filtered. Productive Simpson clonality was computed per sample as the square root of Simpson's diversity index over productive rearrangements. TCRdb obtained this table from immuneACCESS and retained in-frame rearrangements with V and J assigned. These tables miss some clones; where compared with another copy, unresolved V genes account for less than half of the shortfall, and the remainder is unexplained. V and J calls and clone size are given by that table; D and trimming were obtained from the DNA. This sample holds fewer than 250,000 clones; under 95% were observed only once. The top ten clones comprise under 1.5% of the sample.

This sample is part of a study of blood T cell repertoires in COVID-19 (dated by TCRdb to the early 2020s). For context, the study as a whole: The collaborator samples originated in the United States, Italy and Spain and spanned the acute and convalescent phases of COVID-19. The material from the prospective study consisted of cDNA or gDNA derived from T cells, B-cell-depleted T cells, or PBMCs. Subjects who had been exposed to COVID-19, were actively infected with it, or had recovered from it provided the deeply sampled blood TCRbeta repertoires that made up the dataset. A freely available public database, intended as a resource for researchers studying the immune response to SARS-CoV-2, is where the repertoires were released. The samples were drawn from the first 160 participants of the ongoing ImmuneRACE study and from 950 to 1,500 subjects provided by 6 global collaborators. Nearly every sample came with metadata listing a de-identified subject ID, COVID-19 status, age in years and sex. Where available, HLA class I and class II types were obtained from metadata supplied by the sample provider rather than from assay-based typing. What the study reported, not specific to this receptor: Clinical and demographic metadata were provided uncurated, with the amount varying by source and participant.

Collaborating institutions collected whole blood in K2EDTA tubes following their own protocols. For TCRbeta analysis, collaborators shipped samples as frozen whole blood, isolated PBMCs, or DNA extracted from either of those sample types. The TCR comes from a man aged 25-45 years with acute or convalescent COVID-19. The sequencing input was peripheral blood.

The DNA reads TGTGCCTGGAAGGGACAGCCGGAGCGGTACGAGCAGTACTTC. Translated, this is CAWKGQPERYEQYF. The chain links TRBV30 with TRBJ2-7; TRBD1 matches 7 bases in the middle. The CDR3 runs 14 amino acids, cysteine and phenylalanine included. The only DNA kept is the CDR3, 42 bases in frame from the first base. The CDR1 and CDR2 encoded by the germline V gene (reference sequence) are GTSNPN and SVGIG. Ends trimmed: V by 4 bases, J by 4 bases; bases unmatched to a gene: 10.